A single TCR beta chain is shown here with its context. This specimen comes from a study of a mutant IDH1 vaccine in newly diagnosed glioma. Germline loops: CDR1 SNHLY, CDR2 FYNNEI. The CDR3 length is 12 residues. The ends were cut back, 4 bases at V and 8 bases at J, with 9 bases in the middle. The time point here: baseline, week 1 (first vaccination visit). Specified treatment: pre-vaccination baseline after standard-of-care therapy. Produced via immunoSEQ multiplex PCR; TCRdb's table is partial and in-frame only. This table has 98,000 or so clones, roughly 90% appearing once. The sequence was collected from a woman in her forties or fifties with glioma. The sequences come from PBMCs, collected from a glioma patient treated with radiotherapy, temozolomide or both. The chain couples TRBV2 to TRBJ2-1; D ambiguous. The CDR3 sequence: CASSGDGDEQFF. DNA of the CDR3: TGTGCCAGCAGTGGGGATGGAGATGAGCAGTTCTTC.